A selection of T cell receptor beta chains follows, all from one sample in a study of shared clonotypes between healthy human individuals. Using immunoSEQ multiplex PCR, the repertoire was profiled, and TCRdb retains in-frame clones only, with some absent. The sample has about 2.3 million clones; 85% to 95% are singletons. The sample comprised naive CD4+ T cells from PBMCs. The receptors were sampled from a man younger than 35 in good health. Some clones in this sample may be carry-over from other donors' samples. Each CDR3 is given with its conserved first and last residue. D genes are given only for firm matches. Clone size is shown for a subset of rows, as once, few, many or a class of expanded clone.

D: .; V: TRBV9; size: .; J: TRBJ1-2; CDR3: CASSVAVSDGYTF; DNA: TGTGCCAGCAGCGTAGCTGTTTCGGATGGCTACACCTTC
D: .; V: TRBV7-6; size: once; J: TRBJ2-5; CDR3: CASSRGVGETQYF; DNA: TGTGCCAGCAGCCGTGGGGTGGGGGAGACCCAGTACTTC
D: TRBD1; V: TRBV7-9; size: .; J: TRBJ1-5; CDR3: CASSLGPGGQPQHF; DNA: TGTGCCAGCAGCTTAGGACCAGGGGGGCAGCCCCAGCATTTT
D: .; V: TRBV11-2; size: .; J: TRBJ1-3; CDR3: CASSLEKGNTIYF; DNA: TGTGCCAGCAGCTTAGAGAAAGGAAACACCATATATTTT
D: TRBD2; V: TRBV5-8; size: once; J: TRBJ2-3; CDR3: CASSLGGRADTQYF; DNA: TGTGCCAGCAGCTTGGGAGGGAGGGCAGATACGCAGTATTTT
D: TRBD1; V: TRBV5-5; size: .; J: TRBJ1-3; CDR3: CASSWDREGGNTIYF; DNA: TGTGCCAGCAGTTGGGACAGGGAGGGTGGAAACACCATATATTTT
D: .; V: TRBV7-9; size: .; J: TRBJ2-1; CDR3: CASSPRNEQFF; DNA: TGTGCCAGCAGCCCAAGAAATGAGCAGTTCTTC
D: .; V: TRBV11-3; size: .; J: TRBJ2-2; CDR3: CASSSINLGGELFF; DNA: TGTGCCAGCAGCTCAATTAATCTTGGCGGGGAGCTGTTTTTT
D: TRBD1; V: TRBV28; size: .; J: TRBJ1-5; CDR3: CASSFSGQGALSNQPQHF; DNA: TGTGCCAGCAGTTTTTCAGGACAGGGGGCATTAAGCAATCAGCCCCAGCATTTT
D: TRBD2; V: TRBV5-6; size: .; J: TRBJ2-3; CDR3: CASSSRVLAGGSTDTQYF; DNA: TGTGCCAGCAGCTCCCGGGTTCTAGCGGGAGGAAGCACAGATACGCAGTATTTT
D: TRBD1; V: TRBV6-5; size: .; J: TRBJ1-4; CDR3: CASSSGTEDEKLFF; DNA: TGTGCCAGCAGTTCCGGGACAGAGGATGAAAAACTGTTTTTT
D: .; V: TRBV7-9; size: .; J: TRBJ1-2; CDR3: CASSLPTGEYTF; DNA: TGTGCCAGCAGCTTGCCGACGGGGGAGTACACCTTC
D: .; V: TRBV7-2; size: .; J: TRBJ2-3; CDR3: CASSLSGVPDTQYF; DNA: TGTGCCAGCAGCTTATCCGGGGTACCAGATACGCAGTATTTT
D: .; V: TRBV7-9; size: .; J: TRBJ1-1; CDR3: CASSLLPPSEAFF; DNA: TGTGCCAGCAGCTTACTTCCGCCGTCTGAAGCTTTCTTT
D: TRBD1; V: TRBV6-1; size: once; J: TRBJ2-7; CDR3: CASSSQTGMAYEQYF; DNA: TGTGCCAGCAGTTCTCAGACAGGGATGGCGTACGAGCAGTACTTC
D: .; V: TRBV7-9; size: .; J: TRBJ2-7; CDR3: CASSFELGRRTF; DNA: TGTGCCAGCAGCTTTGAACTGGGCCGTCGAACCTTC
D: TRBD2; V: TRBV5-1; size: .; J: TRBJ2-5; CDR3: CASSLGRLAGVETQYF; DNA: TGCGCCAGCAGCTTGGGGCGACTAGCGGGAGTCGAGACCCAGTACTTC
D: TRBD1; V: TRBV28; size: once; J: TRBJ1-5; CDR3: CASSLFQGVSAQPQHF; DNA: TGTGCCAGCAGTTTATTTCAGGGGGTATCGGCGCAGCCCCAGCATTTT
D: .; V: TRBV6-5; size: .; J: TRBJ2-3; CDR3: CASSSPSSGRDTQYF; DNA: TGTGCCAGCAGTTCCCCCTCCAGTGGCAGGGATACGCAGTATTTT
D: .; V: TRBV7-9; size: .; J: TRBJ1-1; CDR3: CASSLEDTEAFF; DNA: TGTGCCAGCAGCTTAGAGGACACTGAAGCTTTCTTT
D: .; V: TRBV6-5; size: .; J: TRBJ2-7; CDR3: CASSYWGGQTLDEQYF; DNA: TGTGCCAGCAGTTACTGGGGCGGGCAGACACTGGACGAGCAGTACTTC
D: TRBD1; V: TRBV5-1; size: .; J: TRBJ2-3; CDR3: CASSLGGTGSSTDTQYF; DNA: TGCGCCAGCAGCTTGGGAGGGACAGGTTCTAGCACAGATACGCAGTATTTT
D: TRBD2; V: TRBV27; size: .; J: TRBJ2-1; CDR3: CASRMTSGIPYNEQFF; DNA: TGTGCCAGCAGGATGACTAGCGGGATTCCCTACAATGAGCAGTTCTTC
D: TRBD2; V: TRBV6-1; size: .; J: TRBJ2-1; CDR3: CASSGAGYYNEQFF; DNA: TGTGCCAGCAGTGGAGCGGGATACTACAATGAGCAGTTCTTC
D: .; V: TRBV5-4; size: .; J: TRBJ2-1; CDR3: CASSLGAPPNEQFF; DNA: TGTGCCAGCTCTTTGGGGGCGCCTCCCAATGAGCAGTTCTTC
D: .; V: TRBV25-1; size: .; J: TRBJ2-2; CDR3: CASSKHRLNTGELFF; DNA: TGTGCCAGCAGTAAACACAGGTTGAACACCGGGGAGCTGTTTTTT
D: .; V: TRBV5-1; size: .; J: TRBJ2-7; CDR3: CASSLSGGSSYEQYF; DNA: TGCGCCAGCAGCTTGTCCGGCGGTAGCTCCTACGAGCAGTACTTC
D: TRBD1; V: TRBV5-6; size: .; J: TRBJ1-4; CDR3: CASSSLTGRGEKLFF; DNA: TGTGCCAGCAGCTCCCTGACAGGGAGAGGCGAAAAACTGTTTTTT
D: .; V: TRBV30; size: .; J: TRBJ2-7; CDR3: CAWSEKYEQYF; DNA: TGTGCCTGGAGTGAGAAGTACGAGCAGTACTTC
D: .; V: TRBV2; size: few; J: TRBJ1-1; CDR3: CASTSSGQGMGTEAFF; DNA: TGTGCCAGCACCTCGTCGGGTCAGGGGATGGGGACTGAAGCTTTCTTT
D: .; V: TRBV14; size: .; J: TRBJ2-5; CDR3: CASSQGTETQYF; DNA: TGTGCCAGCAGCCAAGGGACGGAGACCCAGTACTTC
D: TRBD1; V: TRBV6-5; size: .; J: TRBJ1-2; CDR3: CASSTRSGGYGYTF; DNA: TGTGCCAGCAGTACAAGATCAGGGGGCTATGGCTACACCTTC
D: TRBD2; V: TRBV5-1; size: .; J: TRBJ2-1; CDR3: CASSAGTSGSLGYEQFF; DNA: TGCGCCAGCAGCGCAGGGACTAGCGGGAGCCTTGGGTATGAGCAGTTCTTC
D: TRBD1; V: TRBV4-1; size: .; J: TRBJ2-5; CDR3: CASSQAPTGGQETQYF; DNA: TGCGCCAGCAGCCAGGCTCCGACAGGGGGACAAGAGACCCAGTACTTC
D: .; V: TRBV18; size: .; J: TRBJ2-7; CDR3: CASSPQGGHLYEQYF; DNA: TGTGCCAGCTCACCACAAGGGGGGCATCTGTACGAGCAGTACTTC
D: .; V: TRBV28; size: .; J: TRBJ2-5; CDR3: CASSLGGGETQYF; DNA: TGTGCCAGCAGTCTGGGAGGGGGAGAGACCCAGTACTTC
D: .; V: TRBV5-1; size: once; J: TRBJ2-6; CDR3: CASSLAVGANVLTF; DNA: TGCGCCAGCAGCTTGGCAGTTGGGGCCAACGTCCTGACTTTC
D: TRBD1; V: TRBV7-3; size: .; J: TRBJ1-2; CDR3: CASSPDRNHGYTF; DNA: TGTGCCAGCAGCCCGGACAGGAACCATGGCTACACCTTC
D: .; V: TRBV11-2; size: .; J: TRBJ2-3; CDR3: CASSFGASTDTQYF; DNA: TGTGCCAGCAGCTTTGGAGCTAGCACAGATACGCAGTATTTT
D: .; V: TRBV7-6; size: .; J: TRBJ2-3; CDR3: CASSPGISTDTQYF; DNA: TGTGCCAGCAGCCCAGGGATCAGCACAGATACGCAGTATTTT
D: .; V: TRBV5-4; size: .; J: TRBJ2-3; CDR3: CASSSYQLGLDTQYF; DNA: TGTGCCAGCAGCTCCTACCAACTAGGACTGGATACGCAGTATTTT
D: TRBD1; V: TRBV30; size: .; J: TRBJ1-1; CDR3: CAWSPRTGRIAFF; DNA: TGTGCCTGGAGTCCCCGGACAGGGCGAATAGCTTTCTTT
D: .; V: TRBV19; size: .; J: TRBJ1-1; CDR3: CASNSYPGLNTEAFF; DNA: TGTGCCAGTAACTCTTACCCGGGACTCAACACTGAAGCTTTCTTT
D: .; V: TRBV29-1; size: .; J: TRBJ2-7; CDR3: CSVGQGGSYEQYF; DNA: TGCAGCGTTGGGCAGGGGGGGTCCTACGAGCAGTACTTC
D: .; V: TRBV5-5; size: .; J: TRBJ2-7; CDR3: CASSLGDGRLGYEQYF; DNA: TGTGCCAGCAGCTTGGGCGACGGGCGCCTTGGCTACGAGCAGTACTTC
D: .; V: TRBV18; size: .; J: TRBJ2-3; CDR3: CASSPPGSTDTQYF; DNA: TGTGCCAGCTCACCACCGGGAAGCACAGATACGCAGTATTTT
D: TRBD1; V: TRBV5-4; size: .; J: TRBJ2-7; CDR3: CASSLDRGGSYEQYF; DNA: TGTGCCAGCAGCCTCGACAGGGGGGGCTCCTACGAGCAGTACTTC
D: .; V: TRBV4-3; size: .; J: TRBJ2-3; CDR3: CASSQEGVGDTQYF; DNA: TGCGCCAGCAGCCAAGAGGGGGTTGGAGATACGCAGTATTTT
D: TRBD2; V: TRBV11-2; size: .; J: TRBJ2-1; CDR3: CASRKPGLAGGGSEQFF; DNA: TGTGCCAGCAGAAAACCGGGACTAGCGGGAGGGGGGAGTGAGCAGTTCTTC
D: TRBD2; V: TRBV18; size: .; J: TRBJ2-1; CDR3: CASSPLRLAGGLSSYNEQFF; DNA: TGTGCCAGCTCACCCCTCAGACTAGCGGGAGGCCTTAGCTCCTACAATGAGCAGTTCTTC
D: TRBD1; V: TRBV2; size: .; J: TRBJ1-2; CDR3: CASSEDRGHYGYTF; DNA: TGTGCCAGCAGTGAGGACAGGGGGCATTATGGCTACACCTTC